Reported below is one TCR beta chain. Antigen unknown. This sample stems from a study of cytomegalovirus exposure and HLA in healthy donors. General study findings and limits: Presence/absence analyses assumed roughly uniform sequencing depth across donors. Later analysis identified several of the most significant clusters that appeared linked to common viral pathogens. Association of a missense DCLRE1C variant with TCR beta V- and J-gene trimming was reported in a later analysis.

PCR was performed using 60 Vbeta and 13 Jbeta primers. Assay: immunoSEQ multiplex PCR; the TCRdb copy retains only in-frame clones and omits some. The sample yields more than 85,000 clones, about 74% seen once. This CDR3 is 16 amino acids long. Germline V gene sequence: CDR1 MGHRA, CDR2 YSYEKL. V lost 0 bases and J lost 9; bases outside the gene matches: 4. Sequencing was carried out using PBMCs. The chain combines TRBV4-1 with TRBJ1-6; 11 bases align to TRBD1. The sequence came from a woman aged 50 to 60 in good health and CMV-seropositive. Here the CDR3 DNA reads TGCGCCAGCAGCCAAGAAACGGGACAGGGGGTTTCACCCCTCCACTTT. It encodes CASSQETGQGVSPLHF.